This TCR beta chain was found in a study of response to subunit inactivated influenza vaccine (dated by TCRdb to the late 2010s). For the study in its entirety: The study used deep quantitative T cell receptor repertoire profiling to track responses to a trivalent subunit inactivated influenza vaccine. General conclusions and limits of the study: The authors suggested that each seasonal influenza vaccination may recruit only a limited number of new T cells.

The method behind the library was RT-PCR. This sample was sequenced with an Illumina HiSeq 2500. The public reads were reanalyzed by TCRdb: fastp trimming at Q25, MiXCR alignment, in-frame beta chains only. Identical CDR3 protein sequences are pooled into one entry, listed with their most common genes and DNA. The sample records hundreds of thousands of distinct CDR3 sequences, 6% to 9% of which are singletons. Approximately 12% of the sample lies in the top ten. This clonotype was seen a few times. Its antigen is currently not known. Base qualities are missing; no much larger clone stands one base away. Trimming removed 7 bases from V and 0 bases from J, leaving 11 bases between the germline ends. Including cysteine and phenylalanine, the CDR3 has 14 amino acids. Just the 42-base CDR3 DNA is kept, in frame starting at base 1. CDR1 and CDR2, looked up from the germline V gene (reference sequence), are MNHEY and SMNVEV.

The sequencing used PBMCs from blood, collected less than 30 months after vaccination. The origin of this receptor is a man aged 50-75 years who received an inactivated influenza vaccine. Donor details come from another sample of the same person, matched by shared clones. The chain joins TRBV27 to TRBJ2-3, and TRBD2 may be the D gene, going by 5 matching bases. The CDR3 is CASMREPSTDTQYF. The sequenced DNA is TGTGCCAGCATGAGGGAACCGAGCACAGATACGCAGTATTTT.